Sequencing of this TCR beta chain was carried out in a study of lymphopenia after photon versus proton radiotherapy. With regard to this clone: Its antigen is not identified.

General study findings and limits: Proton therapy kept repertoires fairly stable, unlike photons, which gained effector/memory cells. Post-nadir diversity loss with photons came from oligoclonal expansion, particularly CD8+ Temra cells. Only patients who died were analyzed for survival; proton advantage is unproven.

V was shortened by 5 bases and J by 6 bases, with 10 bases between the two germline ends. CDR3 length: 12 residues. CDR1 and CDR2 (germline): SGHTA, FQGNSA. Produced via immunoSEQ multiplex PCR; TCRdb's table is partial and in-frame only. The sample consists of some 76,000 clones, roughly 92% of them appearing once. The input for sequencing was peripheral blood, taken from a patient treated with photon-based radiotherapy. The receptor was derived from a woman aged 35 to 49 with cholangiocarcinoma. The V call is TRBV7-2, the J call TRBJ1-1, with a weak D call TRBD1 (5 bases). The CDR3 DNA follows: TGTGCCAGCAGCGTGAGGGGTGCTGAAGCTTTCTTT. Protein: CASSVRGAEAFF.